This record concerns one T cell receptor beta chain sequence. Its antigen is unknown. The data were obtained in a study of T cell responses to AZD1222 COVID-19 vaccine. Study outcomes and limitations: Repertoire sampling was restricted to post-peak T cell response timepoints. The study identified only six AZD1222 recipients as seropositive at baseline. Spike-specific TCR breadth and depth grew following two AZD1222 doses.

The assay was immunoSEQ multiplex PCR, and TCRdb's table has in-frame clones only and misses some. The data contain about 150,000 clones, around nine tenths of them singletons. Trimming cost V 6 bases and J 3 bases, with 11 bases left between them. The germline V gene has CDR1 MDHEN and CDR2 SYDVKM. The CDR3 spans 13 residues. The TCR comes from an adult in good health. This sequence joins TRBV28 and TRBJ1-1, with D unclear. The material sequenced was peripheral blood, taken on day 0 of AZD1222 vaccination. CDR3 DNA sequence: TGTGCCAGCAGAAGAGTGATAGACACTGAAGCTTTCTTT. Its translation is CASRRVIDTEAFF.